This T cell receptor beta chain originates from a study of CD8 T cells in ankylosing spondylitis. Construction of TCR beta libraries was performed using quantitative 5'-RACE with molecular barcodes. MiXCR, run by TCRdb on the 5' RACE reads, gives a single entry per CDR3 protein. The sample carries some 800,000 distinct CDR3 sequences, 12% recorded once. With respect to this clonotype: Its cognate antigen is unknown.

Study observations and caveats: CD8+ by phenotype, disease-linked clones were relatively rare in peripheral blood. Among TCR beta sequences, a motif of eight highly homologous variants appeared characteristic of ankylosing spondylitis blood. In ankylosing spondylitis patients, matched synovial fluid reportedly showed significant enrichment of disease-linked clones.

This clonotype was sampled from a male donor with ankylosing spondylitis. The sequencing sample was made of blood, either unsorted or a sorted T cell fraction (not recorded which).

The CDR3 reads CASSYTSTGVDYGYTF. CDR3 bases: TGTGCCAGCAGTTACACCTCGACAGGGGTTGACTATGGCTACACCTTC. V and J are TRBV6-5 and TRBJ1-2, with 8 bases that match TRBD1. CDR1 is MNHEY, CDR2 SVGAGI, per germline. This CDR3 contains 16 residues. The J segment lost 3 bases and the V segment lost 2 bases, leaving 8 bases of the junction unmatched.